Listed here is a single T cell receptor (beta chain). Its target is unknown. V was pared by 0 bases and J by 0 bases, with 12 bases between. CDR1 is GTSNPN, CDR2 SVGIG, per germline (reference sequence). The CDR3 contains 17 residues. The data belong to a study of T cell responses to AZD1222 COVID-19 vaccine. Study-wide points: Spike regions recognized by vaccine-associated CD4 TCRs spanned the protein, led by 160-218 and 743-854. Spike-specific TCR repertoires showed rising breadth and depth after two AZD1222 doses.

Produced via immunoSEQ multiplex PCR; TCRdb's table is partial and in-frame only. The data hold under 150,000 clones, with around 94% observed a single time. The specimen was peripheral blood, collected on day 0 of AZD1222 vaccination. The chain links TRBV30 to TRBJ1-6, with D maybe TRBD1 (5 bases). The TCR sequence derives from an adult in good health. The chain's CDR3 is CAWSVRGTSSYNSPLHF. The CDR3, as DNA: TGTGCCTGGAGTGTAAGAGGGACCAGCTCCTATAATTCACCCCTCCACTTT.